This T cell receptor beta chain was found in a study of tumor-infiltrating lymphocytes in primary liver carcinoma. On the study more broadly: Each sample had roughly 3.65 to 7.5 million productive TCRbeta reads regardless of tissue type.

V lost 2 bases, J lost 3 bases, and 4 bases lay in between. Germline CDR1 ENHRY, CDR2 SYGVKD. The CDR3 extends over 12 amino acids. The template, about 550 ng total RNA, yielded TCR beta cDNA made with a constant-region primer. Researchers made the TCR beta libraries by running three nested multiplex PCR rounds with slightly modified ARM-PCR. TRBV1-TRBV30 forward primers paired with a C-beta reverse primer drove the first two PCR rounds, about 9 cycles each. TCRdb reprocessed the multiplex PCR reads via MiXCR and lists one record per CDR3 protein. In the table there are about 120,000 distinct CDR3 sequences, about 68% of which are singletons. The study co-extracted DNA and RNA from around 20-30 mg of unsorted bulk tissue.

V usage is TRBV10-3 and J usage is TRBJ1-2; D unclear. Sequencing was done on a sample of liver tumor tissue from sampling region 1. As to subset: tumor region T1, superior pole. This clonotype originated in a woman aged 60-75 years with primary liver carcinoma and hepatitis B virus infection. CDR3 loop: CAISEMDYGYTF. The DNA for the CDR3 is TGTGCCATCAGTGAGATGGACTATGGCTACACCTTC.